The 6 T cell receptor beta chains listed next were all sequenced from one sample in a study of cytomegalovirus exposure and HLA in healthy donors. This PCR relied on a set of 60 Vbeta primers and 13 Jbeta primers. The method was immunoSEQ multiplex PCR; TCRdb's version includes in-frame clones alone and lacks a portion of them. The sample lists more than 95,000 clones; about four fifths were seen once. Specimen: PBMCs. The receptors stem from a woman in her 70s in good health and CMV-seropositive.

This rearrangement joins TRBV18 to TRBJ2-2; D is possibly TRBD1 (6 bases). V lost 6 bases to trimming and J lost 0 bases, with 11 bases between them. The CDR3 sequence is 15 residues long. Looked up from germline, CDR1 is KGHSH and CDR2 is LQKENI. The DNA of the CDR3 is TGTGCCAGCTCTCGACAGGACCCGAACACCGGGGAGCTGTTTTTT. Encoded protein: CASSRQDPNTGELFF.

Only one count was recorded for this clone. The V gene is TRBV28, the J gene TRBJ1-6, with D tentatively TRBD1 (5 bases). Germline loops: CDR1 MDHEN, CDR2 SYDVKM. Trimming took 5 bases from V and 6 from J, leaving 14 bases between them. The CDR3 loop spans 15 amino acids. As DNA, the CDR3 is TGTGCCAGCAGTCCCCTCTTGACAGTTAATTCACCCCTCCACTTT. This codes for CASSPLLTVNSPLHF.

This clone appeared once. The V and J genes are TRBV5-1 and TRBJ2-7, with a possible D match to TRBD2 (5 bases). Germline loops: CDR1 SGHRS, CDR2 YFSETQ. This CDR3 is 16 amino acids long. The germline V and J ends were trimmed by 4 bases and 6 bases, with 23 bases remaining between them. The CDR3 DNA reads TGCGCCAGCAGCCCCACTAGGGCCCATCGACCCTCCGAGCAGTACTTC. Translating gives CASSPTRAHRPSEQYF.

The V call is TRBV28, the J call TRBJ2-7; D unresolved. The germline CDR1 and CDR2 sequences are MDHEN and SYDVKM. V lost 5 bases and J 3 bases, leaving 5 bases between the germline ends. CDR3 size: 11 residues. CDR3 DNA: TGTGCCAGCAGTCTTTACTACGAGCAGTACTTC. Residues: CASSLYYEQYF.

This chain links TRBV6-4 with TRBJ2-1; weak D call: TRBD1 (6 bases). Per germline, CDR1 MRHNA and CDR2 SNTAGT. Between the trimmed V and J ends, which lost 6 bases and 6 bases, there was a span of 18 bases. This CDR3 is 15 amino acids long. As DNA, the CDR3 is TGTGCCAGCAGGGTAACCAGGGGAGACGGCAATGAGCAGTTCTTC. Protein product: CASRVTRGDGNEQFF.

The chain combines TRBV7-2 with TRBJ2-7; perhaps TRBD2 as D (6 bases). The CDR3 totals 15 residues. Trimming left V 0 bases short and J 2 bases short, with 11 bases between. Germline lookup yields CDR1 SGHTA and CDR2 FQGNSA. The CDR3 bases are TGTGCCAGCAGCTTAGCTGGAGGGGCCGCCTACGAGCAGTACTTC. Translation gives CASSLAGGAAYEQYF.